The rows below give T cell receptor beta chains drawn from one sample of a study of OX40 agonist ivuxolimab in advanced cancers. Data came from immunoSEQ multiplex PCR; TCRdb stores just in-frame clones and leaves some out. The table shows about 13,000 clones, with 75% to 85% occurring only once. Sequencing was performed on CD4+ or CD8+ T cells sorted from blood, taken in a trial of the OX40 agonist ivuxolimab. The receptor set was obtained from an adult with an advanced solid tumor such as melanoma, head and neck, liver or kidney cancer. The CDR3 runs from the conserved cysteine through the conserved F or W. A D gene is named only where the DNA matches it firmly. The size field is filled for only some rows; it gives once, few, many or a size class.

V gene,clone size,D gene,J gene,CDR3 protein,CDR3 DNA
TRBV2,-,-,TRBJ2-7,CASTEGYEQYF,TGTGCCAGCACTGAGGGGTACGAGCAGTACTTC
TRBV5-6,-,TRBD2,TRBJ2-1,CASSSPSGAYNEQFF,TGTGCCAGCAGCTCTCCTAGCGGGGCTTACAATGAGCAGTTCTTC
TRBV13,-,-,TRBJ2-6,CASSLAFSGANVLTF,TGTGCCAGCAGCTTAGCTTTCTCTGGGGCCAACGTCCTGACTTTC
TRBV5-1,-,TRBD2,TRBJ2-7,CASSLGLADSYEQYF,TGCGCCAGCAGCTTGGGACTAGCGGACTCCTACGAGCAGTACTTC
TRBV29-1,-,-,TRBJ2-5,CSVVEGPEETQYF,TGCAGCGTTGTTGAGGGCCCGGAGGAGACCCAGTACTTC
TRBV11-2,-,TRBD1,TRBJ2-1,CASSDRDRGYNEQFF,TGTGCCAGCAGCGACCGGGACAGGGGTTACAATGAGCAGTTCTTC
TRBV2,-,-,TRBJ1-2,CASSGVGNYGYTF,TGTGCCAGCAGTGGTGTTGGCAACTATGGCTACACCTTC
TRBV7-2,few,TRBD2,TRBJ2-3,CASSIGLAGGWADTQYF,TGTGCCAGCAGCATTGGACTAGCGGGGGGGTGGGCAGATACGCAGTATTTT
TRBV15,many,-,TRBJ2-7,CATSRDRLARHSYEQYF,TGTGCCACCAGCAGAGATCGGCTAGCGCGTCACTCCTACGAGCAGTACTTC
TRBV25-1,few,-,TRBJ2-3,CASSGRDRRNTDTQYF,TGTGCCAGCAGTGGCAGAGACAGGCGGAACACAGATACGCAGTATTTT
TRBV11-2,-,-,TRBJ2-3,CASRATLYSADTQYF,TGTGCCAGCAGGGCTACACTATACTCGGCAGATACGCAGTATTTT
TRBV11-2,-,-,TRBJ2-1,CASSLGVLRRPSSYNEQFF,TGTGCCAGCAGCTTAGGCGTCTTGCGGCGGCCGAGCTCCTACAATGAGCAGTTCTTC
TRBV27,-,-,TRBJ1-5,CASSLRGGGFQPQHF,TGTGCCAGCAGTCTCCGCGGTGGGGGCTTTCAGCCCCAGCATTTT
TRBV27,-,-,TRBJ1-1,CASSLSSDAEAFF,TGTGCCAGCAGTTTATCGTCGGACGCTGAAGCTTTCTTT
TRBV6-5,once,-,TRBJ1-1,CASSYSRTEYTEAFF,TGTGCCAGCAGTTACTCGCGGACAGAGTACACTGAAGCTTTCTTT
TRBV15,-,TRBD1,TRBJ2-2,CATSTPGTGGTGELFF,TGTGCCACCAGCACGCCCGGGACAGGGGGCACCGGGGAGCTGTTTTTT
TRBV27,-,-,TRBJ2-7,CASSSSTNYEQYF,TGTGCCAGCAGTTCCTCGACAAACTACGAGCAGTACTTC
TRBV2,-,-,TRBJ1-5,CASRSSAGVQPQHF,TGTGCCAGCAGGTCAAGTGCGGGGGTTCAGCCCCAGCATTTT
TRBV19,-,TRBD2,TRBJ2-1,CASSIAPAGGPNEQFF,TGTGCCAGTAGTATAGCCCCCGCGGGAGGGCCGAATGAGCAGTTCTTC
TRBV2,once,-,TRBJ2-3,CASRLGESGPLRADTQYF,TGTGCCAGCAGATTGGGAGAATCCGGGCCCCTCCGCGCAGATACGCAGTATTTT
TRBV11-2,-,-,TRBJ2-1,CASSSGEFMYNEQFF,TGTGCCAGCAGCTCCGGTGAGTTCATGTACAATGAGCAGTTCTTC
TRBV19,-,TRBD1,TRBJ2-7,CASSISLQGAYEQYF,TGTGCCAGTAGTATTAGTCTACAGGGGGCCTACGAGCAGTACTTC
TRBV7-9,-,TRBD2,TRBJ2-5,CASSFSGGVQETQYF,TGTGCCAGCAGCTTTAGCGGGGGGGTACAAGAGACCCAGTACTTC
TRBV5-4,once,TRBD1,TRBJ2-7,CASSLGTGGYEQYF,TGTGCCAGCAGCTTAGGGACAGGGGGCTACGAGCAGTACTTC
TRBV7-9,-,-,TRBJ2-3,CASSSLDFASTDTQYF,TGTGCCAGCAGCTCCCTTGACTTCGCTAGCACAGATACGCAGTATTTT
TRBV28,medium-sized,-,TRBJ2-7,CASSLQGVYEQYF,TGTGCCAGCAGTTTACAGGGTGTCTACGAGCAGTACTTC